The present T cell receptor beta chain was sequenced within a study of T cell responses to AZD1222 COVID-19 vaccine. As for the study in general: Second-dose groups at about 4 or about 12 weeks were pooled.

The data were produced by immunoSEQ multiplex PCR, yet TCRdb's version contains in-frame clones alone and is incomplete. This sample has over 140,000 clones, with around nine tenths found just once. V lost 6 bases, J lost 6 bases, and 18 bases lay in between. CDR1 is MDHEN, CDR2 SYDVKM, per germline. This CDR3 contains 15 residues. Notes on this clone: Its antigen is undetermined.

Study-wide results and limits: Baseline testing showed seropositivity in only 5 or 6 AZD1222 recipients. Samples come after the peak T cell response, not at day 14.

The chain combines TRBV28 with TRBJ2-4, with D perhaps assigned TRBD1 or TRBD2 (5 bases each). The sequence was collected from an adult in good health. The sequencing here drew on peripheral blood, taken on day 0 of AZD1222 vaccination. The CDR3 nucleotides read TGTGCCAGCAGCGAACGGGGCGGAGATGGAAACATTCAGTACTTC. Protein sequence: CASSERGGDGNIQYF.